This TCR beta chain derives from a study of regulatory T cells in long-lasting Graves disease. Combining iRepertoire HTBI primers with Arm-PCR of CDR3 regions, the authors built TCR beta libraries. TCRdb processed the multiplex PCR reads anew with MiXCR; each CDR3 protein has one entry. The sample holds approximately 560,000 distinct CDR3 sequences, about 16% seen once. In regard to this clonotype: What it binds is not known.

Whole-study findings and limits: When disease was persistent, TRBV28, TRBJ1-2 and TRBJ2-5 were the favored segments. Persistent Graves' patients showed reduced TCR diversity versus newly diagnosed patients.

As for time point: newly diagnosed GD, antithyroid drugs for less than 3 months. RNA extracted from PBMCs served as the sequencing template. The CDR3 covers 15 residues. V was trimmed by 7 bases and J by 0 bases, leaving 15 bases between them. Germline lookup yields CDR1 SEHNR and CDR2 FQNEAQ (reference sequence). These data were also reused for a study on T cells in Graves' hyperthyroidism and ophthalmopathy. That publication notes: TCR CDR3 regions were first amplified by RT-PCR with HTBI primers. Using 13 V-J features, a model discriminated ophthalmopathy from stable hyperthyroidism.

The chain links TRBV7-9 to TRBJ1-2; no reliable D call. Sequences were derived from peripheral blood mononuclear cells (PBMCs), sampled at new diagnosis, from a patient treated with antithyroid drugs. The receptor was derived from a man younger than 35 with Graves disease. The CDR3 DNA reads TGTGCCAGCAAATTCTGGAGAGAAGCTAACTATGGCTACACCTTC. The encoded protein is CASKFWREANYGYTF. Drawing the rest from reference TRBV7-9 and TRBJ1-2, the complete variable domain is DTGVSQNPRHKITKRGQNVTFRCDPISEHNRLYWYRQTLGQGPEFLTYFQNEAQLEKSRLLSDRFSAERPKGSFSTLEIQRTEQGDSAMYLCASKFWREANYGYTFGSGTRLTVV.